The present T cell receptor (beta chain) was sequenced within a study of OX40 agonist ivuxolimab in advanced cancers. Blood sampling took place at baseline, cycle 4 day 1, and cycle 7 day 1. The protocol was immunoSEQ multiplex PCR, while the TCRdb copy is restricted to in-frame clones and leaves out a portion. Among approximately 100,000 clones listed, approximately 90% were seen once. CDR3 length: 14 residues. V dropped 5 bases and J dropped 5 bases, with 16 bases sitting between them. Germline assignment: CDR1 SEHNR and CDR2 FQNEAQ (reference sequence). The V and J genes are TRBV7-9 and TRBJ2-7; D may be TRBD1 (5 bases). Sequenced here: CD4+ or CD8+ T cells sorted from blood, sampled in a trial of the OX40 agonist ivuxolimab. The TCR comes from an adult with an advanced solid tumor such as melanoma, head and neck, liver or kidney cancer. In DNA, the CDR3 is TGTGCCAGCAGCCGAGACAGCGTTGGGAACGAGCAGTACTTC. The encoded protein is CASSRDSVGNEQYF.